These 2 T cell receptor beta chains originate from one sample sequenced in a study of shared clonotypes between healthy human individuals. Some clones are missing from TCRdb's copy, which holds only in-frame ones; the method was immunoSEQ multiplex PCR. Here the sample spans hundreds of thousands of clones, about 96% being singletons. Source material: naive CD4+ T cells sorted from blood. As for subset: CD45RA+ positively selected. The receptors derive from a woman in her 30s in good health.

The chain recombines TRBV6-1 with TRBJ1-2; D gene ambiguous. Germline V CDR1 and CDR2: MNHNS, SASEGT. The CDR3 loop spans 14 amino acids. Trimming removed 1 base at V and 7 bases at J, with 13 bases between. This CDR3 reads CASSEGGRSSGYTF. CDR3 nucleotides: TGTGCCAGCAGTGAAGGAGGGCGGTCCTCTGGCTACACCTTC.

V and J are TRBV5-1 and TRBJ2-7; 7 bases agree with TRBD1. In germline, CDR1 is SGHRS, CDR2 YFSETQ. CDR3 length: 14 amino acids. V trimming: 5 bases; J trimming: 4 bases; junction bases outside the gene matches: 9. The DNA for the CDR3 is TGCGCCAGCAGGTCACCGGGACAGTCATACGAGCAGTACTTC. Amino acid sequence: CASRSPGQSYEQYF.